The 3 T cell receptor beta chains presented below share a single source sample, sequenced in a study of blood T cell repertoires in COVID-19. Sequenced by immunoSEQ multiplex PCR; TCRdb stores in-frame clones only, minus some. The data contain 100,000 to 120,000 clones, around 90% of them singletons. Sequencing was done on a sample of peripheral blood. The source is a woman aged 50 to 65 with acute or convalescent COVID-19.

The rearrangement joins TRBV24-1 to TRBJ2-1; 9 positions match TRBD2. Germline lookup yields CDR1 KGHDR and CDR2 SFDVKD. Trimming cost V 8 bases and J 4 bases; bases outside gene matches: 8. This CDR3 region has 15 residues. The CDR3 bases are TGTGCCACCACATCCGGCGGGGGGGCTTACAATGAGCAGTTCTTC. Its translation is CATTSGGGAYNEQFF.

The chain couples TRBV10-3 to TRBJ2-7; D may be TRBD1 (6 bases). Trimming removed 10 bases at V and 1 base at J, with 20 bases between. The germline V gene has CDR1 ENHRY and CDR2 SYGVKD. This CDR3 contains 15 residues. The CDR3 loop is CASNPASGHSYEQYF. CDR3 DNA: TGTGCCAGCAATCCGGCTTCGGGACATTCCTACGAGCAGTACTTC.

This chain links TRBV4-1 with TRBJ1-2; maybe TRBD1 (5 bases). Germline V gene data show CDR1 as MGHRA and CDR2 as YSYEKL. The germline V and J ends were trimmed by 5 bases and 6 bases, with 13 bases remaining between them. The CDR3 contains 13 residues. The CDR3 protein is CASSETATDGYTF. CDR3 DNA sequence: TGCGCCAGCAGCGAGACAGCGACCGATGGCTACACCTTC.